These 16 T cell receptor beta chains share one sample of origin, sequenced in a study of cytomegalovirus exposure and HLA in healthy donors. PCR amplification relied on 60 Vbeta primers (plus 13 Jbeta primers). TCRdb keeps only in-frame clones here, not all; method: immunoSEQ multiplex PCR. With 55,000 to 75,000 clones in the sample, the ten largest clones hold 3.5% to 4%. The sequencing input was PBMCs. Every receptor here comes from a male donor in good health and CMV-seronegative.

V usage is TRBV13 and J usage is TRBJ1-1; 9 bases are shared with TRBD1. The V gene end was trimmed by 3 bases and the J gene end by 0 bases; junction bases not matched to a gene: 8. Germline lookup yields CDR1 PRHDT and CDR2 FYEKMQ (reference sequence). This CDR3 spans 17 amino acids. The CDR3 loop reads CASSFTGTGSMNTEAFF. In nucleotides, the CDR3 is TGTGCCAGCAGCTTTACCGGGACAGGGTCAATGAACACTGAAGCTTTCTTT. The full variable domain, its missing parts supplied by reference TRBV13 and TRBJ1-1, is AAGVIQSPRHLIKEKRETATLKCYPIPRHDTVYWYQQGPGQDPQFLISFYEKMQSDKGSIPDRFSAQQFSDYHSELNMSSLELGDSALYFCASSFTGTGSMNTEAFFGQGTRLTVV.

Remarks on this clone: Germline is not matched at one junction end, which may reflect a read error. The chain recombines TRBV7-2 with TRBJ1-1; 8 bases are a match to TRBD1. The CDR3 loop spans 13 amino acids. Germline CDR1 is SGHTA and CDR2 is FQGNSA. For the CDR3, the DNA is TGTGACAGCAGGGGACAGGTTAACACTGAAGCTTTCTTT. Protein: CDSRGQVNTEAFF. The complete variable domain, with remaining parts taken from reference TRBV7-2 and TRBJ1-1, reads GAGVSQSPSNKVTEKGKDVELRCDPISGHTALYWYRQSLGQGLEFLIYFQGNSAPDKSGLPSDRFSAERTGGSVSTLTIQRTQQEDSAVYLCDSRGQVNTEAFFGQGTRLTVV.

The chain links TRBV18 to TRBJ1-1; a possible D gene is TRBD1 (5 bases). The CDR3 covers 14 residues. V was pared by 2 bases and J by 11 bases, with 18 bases between. Germline V gene sequence: CDR1 KGHSH, CDR2 LQKENI. The CDR3: CASSPSRQGVDAFF. The CDR3 DNA follows: TGTGCCAGCTCACCATCCCGGCAAGGGGTTGACGCTTTCTTT.

The V and J genes are TRBV4-1 and TRBJ2-3; D gene uncertain. V was pared by 5 bases and J by 0 bases, with 21 bases between. The CDR3 runs to 18 residues. Germline V gives CDR1 MGHRA, CDR2 YSYEKL. This CDR3 reads CASSLRSRVNYSTDTQYF. Here the CDR3 DNA reads TGCGCCAGCAGCTTAAGATCACGGGTAAACTACAGCACAGATACGCAGTATTTT.

V gene TRBV27 combines with J gene TRBJ1-2; D may be TRBD1 (5 bases). With 6 bases removed from V and 4 bases from J, the gap between germline ends came to 15 bases. Germline CDR1 is MNHEY and CDR2 is SMNVEV (reference sequence). CDR3 length: 14 amino acids. CDR3 amino acids: CASSRGEGSYGYTF. For the CDR3, the DNA is TGTGCCAGCAGCCGGGGGGAGGGTTCCTATGGCTACACCTTC.

The chain joins TRBV28 to TRBJ1-2; tentative D call: TRBD1 (6 bases). Germline V CDR1 and CDR2: MDHEN, SYDVKM. The CDR3 extends over 12 amino acids. V gave up 10 bases and J gave up 8 bases, with 17 bases separating them. CDR3 amino acids: CATYRAPIGYTF. CDR3 sequence (DNA): TGTGCCACCTACAGGGCCCCGATAGGCTACACCTTC.

The chain recombines TRBV7-2 with TRBJ1-2; unclear D gene. The CDR3 spans 14 residues. V lost 3 bases and J 5 bases, leaving 13 bases between the germline ends. Germline V gene sequence: CDR1 SGHTA, CDR2 FQGNSA. CDR3 sequence (DNA): TGTGCCAGCAGCTTTGAAAGGCAGCGGTATGGCTACACCTTC. This encodes CASSFERQRYGYTF.

This chain joins TRBV5-5 and TRBJ1-1, with 10 bases aligning to TRBD1. The junction had 13 bases not matched to a gene; V was cut back by 6 bases and J by 5 bases. The germline V gene has CDR1 SGHKS and CDR2 YYEKEE (reference sequence). The CDR3 has 16 residues. CDR3 DNA sequence: TGTGCCAGCAACGGGGACAGGGGATTCAAGGGGACTGAAGCTTTCTTT. Residues: CASNGDRGFKGTEAFF.

The V gene is TRBV10-3, the J gene TRBJ1-5; 12 nucleotides agree with TRBD1. CDR1 and CDR2 from the germline V gene are ENHRY and SYGVKD. This CDR3 has 15 amino acids. V was pared by 5 bases and J by 6 bases, with 5 bases of the junction left unmatched. DNA of the CDR3: TGTGCCATCAGTCCGGGACAGGGGGCGGGTCAGCCCCAGCATTTT. This sequence encodes CAISPGQGAGQPQHF.

The CDR3 nucleotides are TGTGCCAGCAGCTTAGGGGCCAATGAGCAGTTCTTC. This gives the protein CASSLGANEQFF. The chain carries TRBV7-6 and TRBJ2-1; D remains ambiguous. Germline V CDR1 and CDR2: SGHVS, FNYEAQ. The CDR3 runs 12 residues. V lost 1 base and J 6 bases, leaving 4 bases between the germline ends.

The J gene is TRBJ1-1, the V gene TRBV6-1; D is undetermined. V dropped 4 bases and J dropped 0 bases, with 12 bases sitting between them. The CDR3 contains 15 residues. The V gene's germline CDR1 is MNHNS and CDR2 SASEGT. The CDR3 sequence is CASSASSTLNTEAFF. The CDR3 nucleotides are TGTGCCAGCAGTGCTTCCTCGACACTGAACACTGAAGCTTTCTTT.

About this clone itself: A read error may account for a junction end that differs from germline. The V gene is TRBV4-3, the J gene TRBJ1-5; a weak D match, TRBD1 (6 bases). CDR3 length equals 13 residues. CDR1 LGHNA and CDR2 YSLEER come from the germline V gene. In DNA, the CDR3 is TGCGCCAGCAGCCAGGACCCGGGACAAGGTCTGGATTTT. This sequence encodes CASSQDPGQGLDF.

The CDR3 protein is CASSRRTSGSGEQFF. The CDR3 nucleotides read TGTGCCAGCAGCCGTCGGACTAGCGGGAGTGGGGAGCAGTTCTTC. The genes are TRBV13 and TRBJ2-1; 13 bases are a match to TRBD2. Trimming cost V 5 bases and J 10 bases; bases outside gene matches: 8. This CDR3 has 15 amino acids. In germline, CDR1 is PRHDT, CDR2 FYEKMQ (reference sequence).

The chain has TRBV5-1 and TRBJ2-7; perhaps TRBD1 as D (5 bases). The CDR3 is 12 amino acids. Germline V CDR1 and CDR2: SGHRS, YFSETQ. Trimming left V 5 bases short and J 5 bases short, with 11 bases between. CDR3 bases: TGCGCCAGCAGATCCGACAGTAACGAGCAGTACTTC. This translates into CASRSDSNEQYF.

On this clone itself: An end of the junction does not agree with germline; a read error may underlie this. V is TRBV5-1 and J is TRBJ1-5, with 11 bases matching TRBD1. CDR1 and CDR2 (germline): SGHRS, YFSETQ. This CDR3 has 14 amino acids. The CDR3, as DNA: TGCGCCAACAGCTCGGGACAGGGGGACCAGCCCCAGCATTTT. Encoded protein: CANSSGQGDQPQHF.

This chain uses TRBV10-3 with TRBJ2-5; TRBD1 is a possible D gene (5 bases). The V and J ends lost 0 bases and 0 bases respectively, with 11 bases between them. This CDR3 region has 16 residues. CDR1 and CDR2 from the germline V gene are ENHRY and SYGVKD. The CDR3 nucleotides read TGTGCCATCAGTGAGTCTAGTAGGGGTGACCAAGAGACCCAGTACTTC. Its protein product is CAISESSRGDQETQYF.